The sequence of this T cell receptor (beta chain) was determined in a study of blood T cell repertoires in COVID-19. Across the study: COVID-19 samples from acute and convalescent phases originated in the United States, Italy and Spain.

The method was immunoSEQ multiplex PCR; TCRdb's version includes in-frame clones alone and lacks a portion of them. Here the sample spans more than 200,000 clones, about 85% being singletons. Per germline, CDR1 LGHDT and CDR2 YNNKEL (reference sequence). V trimming: 5 bases; J trimming: 7 bases; junction bases outside the gene matches: 6. The length of the CDR3 is 15 residues. The chain carries TRBV3-1 (or the pseudogene TRBV3-2) and TRBJ2-1; 12 bases are shared with TRBD1. This receptor was identified in a woman older than 75 with acute or convalescent COVID-19. The sequencing input was peripheral blood. This CDR3 reads CASSSGTGGPNEQFF. CDR3 bases: TGTGCCAGCAGCTCCGGGACAGGGGGCCCAAATGAGCAGTTCTTC.